These T cell receptor beta chains were read from a single sample in a study of OX40 agonist ivuxolimab in advanced cancers. Produced via immunoSEQ multiplex PCR; TCRdb's table is partial and in-frame only. The sample includes about 61,000 clones, more than 70% of them seen just once. The input for sequencing was CD4+ or CD8+ T cells sorted from blood, taken in a trial of the OX40 agonist ivuxolimab. The receptor source for this set is an adult with an advanced solid tumor such as melanoma, head and neck, liver or kidney cancer. Both conserved end residues are part of each CDR3.

>TRBJ1-1|TRBV11-2
CASSLRSANTEAFF
>TRBJ2-7|TRBV7-6
CASSATPGTLPEQYF
>TRBJ2-3|TRBV7-2
CASSTSGSQVTDTQYF
>TRBJ2-2|TRBV11-2
CASSFGLRGTGELFF
>TRBJ1-1|TRBV30
CAWTPAPGISFHEAFF
>TRBJ1-1|TRBV7-3
CASSLGRNTEAFF
>TRBJ2-1|TRBV2
CASRDPGQDYNEQFF
>TRBJ2-3|TRBV5-1
CASSFRAGGSGTDTQYF
>TRBJ1-1|TRBV18
CASHRDGTEAFF
>TRBJ2-7|TRBV5-1
CASSVDRERVEQYF
>TRBJ2-1|TRBV5-4
CASSLATIDHEQFF
>TRBJ1-1|TRBV6-1
CASSEFGVTNTEAFF
>TRBJ2-5|TRBV6-6
CASSATGTSGSETQYF
>TRBJ1-5|TRBV2
CASSEWRGNQPQHF
>TRBJ2-5|TRBV11-2
CASSLDPGDFGETQYF
>TRBJ2-7|TRBV28
CASSITLGTGSYEQYF
>TRBJ2-3|TRBV19
CASKILGSGPDTQYF
>TRBJ1-1|TRBV7-2
CASSSPGPTEAFF
>TRBJ2-5|TRBV5-4
CASSTPSGTEETQYF
>TRBJ1-1|TRBV2
CASSEGQGEAFF
>TRBJ1-5|TRBV10-2
CASSGRNNQPQHF
>TRBJ1-2|TRBV30
CACNRQNRLVSYTF
>TRBJ1-1|TRBV28
CASGRTEAFF
>TRBJ2-3|TRBV5-4
CASSPRGEADTQYF
>TRBJ1-2|TRBV14
CASSLPQEGVDYGYTF
>TRBJ2-5|TRBV5-4
CASSAGLVQETQYF
>TRBJ2-2|TRBV5-1
CASSLQPGQGNTGELFF
>TRBJ2-2|TRBV5-6
CASSTSRNRDTGELFF
>TRBJ2-7|TRBV6-5
CASSYQGDEQYF